Presented here are 14 T cell receptor beta chains from one specimen sequenced in a study of vaccination effects on CD4 cells after COVID-19. Expansion of antigen-specific CD4+ T cells with viral peptide pools was carried out by the ViraFEST assay before sequencing. When around ten days of culture had elapsed, CD4+ T cells were isolated. Vaccinated recipients, who were negative for nucleocapsid antibodies, had no history of SARS-CoV-2 infection. No antigens are known for them. Measured with immunoSEQ multiplex PCR; TCRdb has only the in-frame clones, and not every one. The data show 30,000 to 35,000 clones, with 73% seen just once and around 30% held by the top ten. The sample in question was CD4+ T cells from PBMCs cultured with HCoV-OC43 spike peptides, obtained before COVID-19 vaccination. Subset noted: HCoV-OC43 spike overlapping peptide pool stimulation. These receptors were taken from a human donor who received a COVID-19 vaccine.

V gene TRBV5-5 combines with J gene TRBJ1-5, with D uncertain. V was trimmed by 4 bases and J by 4 bases, leaving 6 bases between them. The germline CDR1 and CDR2 sequences are SGHKS and YYEKEE (reference sequence). The CDR3 contains 12 residues. The CDR3 here is CASSQINQPQHF. In nucleotides, the CDR3 is TGTGCCAGCAGCCAGATAAATCAGCCCCAGCATTTT. Together with reference TRBV5-5 and TRBJ1-5, the CDR3 gives the full variable domain: DAGVTQSPTHLIKTRGQQVTLRCSPISGHKSVSWYQQVLGQGPQFIFQYYEKEERGRGNFPDRFSARQFPNYSSELNVNALLLGDSALYLCASSQINQPQHFGDGTRLSIL.

The chain links TRBV6-1 to TRBJ2-7; 10 positions agree with TRBD2. The V and J ends lost 2 bases and 2 bases, in that order; junction bases with no gene match: 21. The CDR3 runs 21 residues. Germline CDR1 MNHNS, CDR2 SASEGT. CDR3: CASSESITSGRAAGATYEQYF. CDR3 bases: TGTGCCAGCAGTGAAAGTATCACAAGCGGGAGGGCCGCTGGGGCTACCTACGAGCAGTACTTC.

The rearrangement links TRBV29-1 to TRBJ1-6, with 9 bases matching TRBD1. Germline assignment: CDR1 SQVTM and CDR2 ANQGSEA. The CDR3 is made up of 12 amino acids. The V gene end was trimmed by 7 bases and the J gene end by 8 bases; junction bases not matched to a gene: 3. DNA of the CDR3: TGCAGCGCCAGACAGGGGGATTCACCCCTCCACTTT. It codes for CSARQGDSPLHF.

V usage is TRBV7-3 and J usage is TRBJ2-3; 9 bases align to TRBD2. The CDR3 is made up of 13 amino acids. V trimming: 1 base; J trimming: 8 bases; junction bases outside the gene matches: 1. Germline V CDR1 and CDR2: SGHTA, FQGTGA. The chain's CDR3 is CASSLILAGTQYF. The DNA for the CDR3 is TGTGCCAGCAGCTTAATACTAGCGGGTACGCAGTATTTT.

This chain joins TRBV5-1 and TRBJ2-1, with 9 positions matching TRBD1. CDR3 size: 14 residues. Trimming cost V 3 bases and J 6 bases; bases outside gene matches: 4. From germline, CDR1 is SGHRS and CDR2 YFSETQ. CDR3 in DNA: TGCGCCAGCAGCTCTTCGACAGGGGGCAATGAGCAGTTCTTC. Its translation: CASSSSTGGNEQFF.

This chain connects TRBV15 to TRBJ2-5; D remains ambiguous. This CDR3 region has 13 residues. Trimming removed 1 base from V and 4 bases from J, with 7 bases in between. Germline-derived CDR1 and CDR2 are LNHNV and YYDKDF (reference sequence). The CDR3 DNA sequence: TGTGCCACCAGCAGAGCTTTGATAGAGACCCAGTACTTC. It translates to CATSRALIETQYF.

This chain joins TRBV5-1 and TRBJ1-1; 9 bases agree with TRBD1. The CDR3 is 15 residues long. In germline, CDR1 is SGHRS, CDR2 YFSETQ. Losses at the gene ends were 8 bases for V and 1 base for J; bases not matched to a gene: 9. CDR3 bases: TGCGCCAGTCTACCGGGACAGGGCCAGAACACTGAAGCTTTCTTT. It translates to CASLPGQGQNTEAFF.

The rearrangement joins TRBV19 to TRBJ1-1; 10 positions agree with TRBD1. The CDR3 totals 17 residues. Losses at the gene ends were 4 bases for V and 0 bases for J; bases not matched to a gene: 8. CDR1 and CDR2 (germline): LNHDA, SQIVND (reference sequence). This chain's CDR3 is CASSTDRGPLMNTEAFF. CDR3 coding DNA: TGTGCCAGTAGTACCGACAGGGGGCCCCTAATGAACACTGAAGCTTTCTTT.

The chain couples TRBV19 to TRBJ2-3, with 9 bases matching TRBD2. Germline trimming cut 3 bases from V and 6 bases from J; bases unmatched to any gene: 4. The CDR3 is 14 amino acids. Germline lookup yields CDR1 LNHDA and CDR2 SQIVND (reference sequence). CDR3 amino acids: CASSISGSLDTQYF. The CDR3 coding sequence is TGTGCCAGTAGTATTAGCGGGAGTCTCGATACGCAGTATTTT.

J is TRBJ1-3 and V is TRBV10-2, with 8 bases lining up with TRBD1. Per the germline V gene, CDR1 is WSHSY and CDR2 is SAAADI. The CDR3 length is 13 residues. V gave up 6 bases and J gave up 4 bases; unmatched junction bases: 2. The DNA of the CDR3 is TGCGCCAGCAGAGGGACAGGAGGAAACACCATATATTTT. This translates into CASRGTGGNTIYF.

The chain combines TRBV15 with TRBJ1-5; D unresolved. The V gene lost 3 bases and the J gene lost 2 bases, with 14 bases spanning the gap. Per the germline V gene, CDR1 is LNHNV and CDR2 is YYDKDF (reference sequence). This CDR3 comprises 16 residues. The DNA for the CDR3 is TGTGCCACCAGCAGGGGGTGGGGTGGGGGCAATCAGCCCCAGCATTTT. Translated, it gives CATSRGWGGGNQPQHF.

This clone is labeled medium-sized. V and J are TRBV11-2 and TRBJ1-2, with a tentative D call TRBD1 (5 bases). This CDR3 region has 15 residues. Germline V gives CDR1 SGHAT, CDR2 FQNNGV. Trimming removed 0 bases from V and 4 bases from J, with 12 bases in between. In nucleotides, the CDR3 is TGTGCCAGCAGCTTAGAGCCCTCAGGGTCCTATGGCTACACCTTC. This sequence encodes CASSLEPSGSYGYTF. Combining the CDR3 with reference TRBV11-2 and TRBJ1-2 gives the whole variable domain EAGVAQSPRYKIIEKRQSVAFWCNPISGHATLYWYQQILGQGPKLLIQFQNNGVVDDSQLPKDRFSAERLKGVDSTLKIQPAKLEDSAVYLCASSLEPSGSYGYTFGSGTRLTVV.

The V call is TRBV2, the J call TRBJ2-3, with TRBD1 as a possible D gene (5 bases). The CDR3 runs 14 residues. The germline V gene has CDR1 SNHLY and CDR2 FYNNEI. V was cut by 8 bases and J by 0 bases, with 12 bases left in between. The CDR3 reads CASGAGPSTDTQYF. The CDR3 coding sequence is TGTGCCAGCGGGGCAGGGCCTAGCACAGATACGCAGTATTTT.

Note on this clone: The sample holds other DNA sequences that translate to the same CDR3. The chain couples TRBV28 to TRBJ1-2, with D uncertain. The V and J ends lost 2 bases and 2 bases respectively, with 6 bases between them. This CDR3 is built from 13 residues. CDR1 and CDR2 (germline): MDHEN, SYDVKM. The CDR3: CASSLGGNYGYTF. Here the CDR3 DNA reads TGTGCCAGCAGTTTAGGCGGAAACTATGGCTACACCTTC.